These 3 T cell receptor beta chains came from one sample sequenced in a study of cytomegalovirus exposure and HLA in healthy donors. Assay: immunoSEQ multiplex PCR; the TCRdb copy retains only in-frame clones and omits some. The sample has 150,000 to 250,000 clones; around 80% are singletons. The sequenced sample consisted of PBMCs. The source of these receptors is a woman aged 25 to 45 in good health and CMV-seropositive.

J is TRBJ2-1 and V is TRBV7-2; D gene uncertain. CDR1 is SGHTA, CDR2 FQGNSA, per germline. This CDR3 has 14 residues. V was pared by 5 bases and J by 2 bases, with 10 bases between. The CDR3 DNA reads TGTGCCAGCAGCCTTCGGGTCGCCTACAATGAGCAGTTCTTC. This gives the protein CASSLRVAYNEQFF.

A note on this clone: The likely explanation is a read error, given a far larger clone one base away. The sample contains more than one DNA sequence encoding this CDR3. The gene calls are TRBV28 and TRBJ2-7, with 9 bases identical to TRBD1. The junction had 2 bases not matched to a gene; V was cut back by 6 bases and J by 5 bases. The CDR3 totals 12 residues. The germline V gene has CDR1 MDHEN and CDR2 SYDVKM. Here the CDR3 DNA reads TGTGCCAGCAGCAGGACAGGGGACGAGCAGTACTTC. It encodes CASSRTGDEQYF. Complete variable domain (other parts from reference TRBV28 and TRBJ2-7): DVKVTQSSRYLVKRTGEKVFLECVQDMDHENMFWYRQDPGLGLRLIYFSYDVKMKEKGDIPEGYSVSREKKERFSLILESASTNQTSMYLCASSRTGDEQYFGPGTRLTVT.

The J gene is TRBJ1-2, the V gene TRBV5-1; the match to TRBD1 covers 9 bases. From germline, CDR1 is SGHRS and CDR2 YFSETQ. The CDR3 spans 13 residues. V was clipped by 9 bases and J by 0 bases; unmatched bases: 3. This CDR3 is CATRTGANYGYTF. The CDR3, as DNA: TGCGCCACCAGGACAGGGGCTAACTATGGCTACACCTTC.